A single sample gave rise to the 19 T cell receptor beta chains below, sequenced in a study of cytomegalovirus exposure and HLA in healthy donors. The PCR made use of 60 Vbeta and 13 Jbeta primers. Sequencing was performed with immunoSEQ multiplex PCR; in TCRdb, only in-frame clones are kept and a portion is missing. This sample has 150,000 to 200,000 clones; 75% to 80% occur once, and the top ten carry about 0.91%. The sample consisted of PBMCs. These receptor sequences come from a woman in her forties or fifties in good health and CMV-seropositive.

The chain uses TRBV7-3 and TRBJ2-1; TRBD2 matches at 12 bases. CDR1 is SGHTA, CDR2 FQGTGA, per germline. There are 16 residues in the CDR3. J lost 6 bases, V lost 2 bases, and 5 bases had no gene match. Here the CDR3 DNA reads TGTGCCAGCAGCTTACTAGCGGGAGGGCCGGGCAATGAGCAGTTCTTC. Its protein is CASSLLAGGPGNEQFF.

This chain connects TRBV28 to TRBJ2-7; 8 positions match TRBD2. The V segment lost 3 bases and the J segment 4 bases; nucleotides outside the gene matches: 8. The CDR3 has 15 amino acids. Germline CDR1 and CDR2: MDHEN and SYDVKM. The CDR3 bases are TGTGCCAGCAGTTTCAGCGGGAGCCCGATTTACGAGCAGTACTTC. Protein sequence: CASSFSGSPIYEQYF.

This sequence joins TRBV23-1 and TRBJ2-3; perhaps TRBD2 as D (5 bases). Being an ORF, TRBV23-1 has a function that is uncertain. The CDR3 extends over 16 amino acids. Trimming took 6 bases from V and 2 from J, leaving 18 bases between them. In DNA form, the CDR3 reads TGCGCCAGCAGGGAAGAGGCGGGCCGCTCCACAGATACGCAGTATTTT. Translation gives CASREEAGRSTDTQYF.

The gene calls are TRBV7-2 and TRBJ1-2, with 9 positions matching TRBD1. With 9 bases clipped from V and 0 bases from J, the junction kept 11 bases outside the gene matches. The CDR3 has 16 amino acids. CDR1 and CDR2 from the germline V gene are SGHTA and FQGNSA. CDR3 coding DNA: TGTGCCAGTGGACAGGGGTTTTTTCAGGCTAACTATGGCTACACCTTC. It yields the protein CASGQGFFQANYGYTF. Based on the CDR3 plus reference TRBV7-2 and TRBJ1-2, the full variable domain is GAGVSQSPSNKVTEKGKDVELRCDPISGHTALYWYRQSLGQGLEFLIYFQGNSAPDKSGLPSDRFSAERTGGSVSTLTIQRTQQEDSAVYLCASGQGFFQANYGYTFGSGTRLTVV.

This clone occurred once. The V call is TRBV10-2, the J call TRBJ1-6, with 7 positions matching TRBD1. Looked up from germline, CDR1 is WSHSY and CDR2 is SAAADI. Losses at the gene ends were 8 bases for V and 8 bases for J; bases not matched to a gene: 9. The CDR3 totals 14 residues. The CDR3 nucleotides read TGCGCCAGCGGGACGGGCAGGGGGGATTCACCCCTCCACTTT. Amino acids: CASGTGRGDSPLHF.

V usage is TRBV11-2 and J usage is TRBJ1-1, with TRBD1 identical over 8 bases. The CDR3 is 15 residues long. Germline V lookup: CDR1 SGHAT, CDR2 FQNNGV. The V segment lost 4 bases and the J segment 5 bases; nucleotides outside the gene matches: 9. Written as DNA, the CDR3 is TGTGCCAGCAGCTCTCACCCGGGACAGGTAACTGAAGCTTTCTTT. Protein: CASSSHPGQVTEAFF.

This chain connects TRBV27 to TRBJ2-6, with D possibly matching TRBD1 (6 bases). The germline V and J ends were trimmed by 3 bases and 0 bases, with 9 bases remaining between them. This CDR3 region has 16 residues. In germline, CDR1 is MNHEY, CDR2 SMNVEV (reference sequence). The CDR3 nucleotides read TGTGCCAGCAGTTTGTCCAGGGGCTCTGGGGCCAACGTCCTGACTTTC. Residues: CASSLSRGSGANVLTF. The whole variable domain, remainder taken from reference TRBV27 and TRBJ2-6, is EAQVTQNPRYLITVTGKKLTVTCSQNMNHEYMSWYRQDPGLGLRQIYYSMNVEVTDKGDVPEGYKVSRKEKRNFPLILESPSPNQTSLYFCASSLSRGSGANVLTFGAGSRLTVL.

The rearrangement uses TRBV6-4 and TRBJ2-3; D ambiguous. Trimming cost V 0 bases and J 8 bases, with 15 bases left between them. The CDR3 runs 15 residues. Looked up from germline, CDR1 is MRHNA and CDR2 is SNTAGT. The CDR3 bases are TGTGCCAGCAGTGACTCTCTTGGCCCTCTAGTTACGCAGTATTTT. As protein: CASSDSLGPLVTQYF.

V is TRBV2 and J is TRBJ2-1; TRBD2 matches at 11 bases. The length of the CDR3 is 14 residues. J lost 7 bases, V lost 5 bases, and 4 bases had no gene match. Germline V gives CDR1 SNHLY, CDR2 FYNNEI. CDR3 bases: TGTGCCAGCAGTTTGGGGACTAGCGGAAATGAGCAGTTCTTC. This codes for CASSLGTSGNEQFF.

The gene calls are TRBV28 and TRBJ1-2, with TRBD1 identical over 8 bases. CDR3 size: 15 residues. CDR1 is MDHEN, CDR2 SYDVKM, per germline. The ends lost 5 bases at V and 6 bases at J; junction bases unmatched: 11. The CDR3 spells CASSPGGSGYDGYTF. The CDR3 nucleotides are TGTGCCAGCAGTCCAGGGGGCTCGGGATATGATGGCTACACCTTC.

The sample holds one count of this clone. The chain has TRBV11-2 and TRBJ1-1; 7 nucleotides align to TRBD1. This CDR3 contains 13 residues. Germline-derived CDR1 and CDR2 are SGHAT and FQNNGV. The V and J ends lost 5 bases and 4 bases, in that order; junction bases with no gene match: 4. The CDR3 DNA follows: TGTGCCAGCAGCCAGCAGGGGGGCACTGAAGCTTTCTTT. This encodes CASSQQGGTEAFF.

This clone is a singleton in its sample. The CDR3 protein is CSVEDLYKTGGYTF. The CDR3 coding sequence is TGCAGCGTTGAAGATCTGTATAAGACAGGGGGCTACACCTTC. J is TRBJ1-2 and V is TRBV29-1, with 7 bases that match TRBD1. Germline loops: CDR1 SQVTM, CDR2 ANQGSEA. V shed 0 bases, J shed 8 bases, and the junction held 9 bases outside the gene matches. The CDR3 contains 14 residues.

J is TRBJ1-2 and V is TRBV30; 7 bases agree with TRBD1. Germline CDR1 is GTSNPN and CDR2 is SVGIG (reference sequence). With V trimmed by 0 bases and J by 6 bases, 4 bases remained unmatched. The CDR3 contains 13 residues. CDR3 region: CAWSVPTGHGYTF. The CDR3 DNA sequence: TGTGCCTGGAGTGTACCGACAGGGCATGGCTACACCTTC.

The V call is TRBV11-2, the J call TRBJ2-7; tentative D call: TRBD1 (5 bases). The germline V gene has CDR1 SGHAT and CDR2 FQNNGV. Deletions cut 4 bases from V and 10 bases from J, with 17 bases between. The CDR3 runs to 13 residues. CDR3 sequence reads: CASSWTRLGDQYF. The CDR3 DNA is TGTGCCAGCAGCTGGACACGACTCGGAGACCAGTACTTC.

This chain uses TRBV2 with TRBJ2-3, with 14 bases that match TRBD2. In germline, CDR1 is SNHLY, CDR2 FYNNEI. The CDR3 is made up of 15 amino acids. V lost 6 bases and J lost 4; bases outside the gene matches: 3. The CDR3 loop is CASSGLAGGADTQYF. Here the CDR3 DNA reads TGTGCCAGCAGCGGACTAGCGGGAGGAGCAGATACGCAGTATTTT.

The chain uses TRBV10-3 and TRBJ2-7; D may be TRBD1 (6 bases). The end of the DNA aligns better with TRBJ2-5, so the J call may be wrong. There are 13 residues in the CDR3. Germline CDR1 is ENHRY and CDR2 is SYGVKD. The CDR3 DNA reads as TGTGCCATCCGATCGGACAGTCAAGAGACCCAGTACTTC. Amino acids: CAIRSDSQETQYF.

The CDR3 region is CASSHQGPRGNYGYTF. The CDR3 DNA reads as TGTGCCAGCAGCCACCAAGGCCCCAGGGGTAACTATGGCTACACCTTC. The genes are TRBV11-2 and TRBJ1-2, with D possibly matching TRBD1 (6 bases). V lost 5 bases and J 1 base, leaving 17 bases between the germline ends. The CDR3 runs to 16 residues. Germline values: CDR1 SGHAT, CDR2 FQNNGV.

The rearrangement joins TRBV6-1 to TRBJ1-5; D uncertain. V was trimmed by 3 bases and J by 3 bases, leaving 6 bases between them. The V gene's germline CDR1 is MNHNS and CDR2 SASEGT. The CDR3 contains 13 residues. CDR3 residues: CASSERDNQPQHF. In nucleotides, the CDR3 is TGTGCCAGCAGTGAGAGGGACAATCAGCCCCAGCATTTT.

The CDR3 sequence is CASRPAGVNQPQHF. In DNA, the CDR3 is TGTGCCAGCAGACCAGCGGGTGTCAATCAGCCCCAGCATTTT. This chain joins TRBV28 and TRBJ1-5; D remains ambiguous. The CDR3 extends over 14 amino acids. CDR1 MDHEN and CDR2 SYDVKM come from the germline V gene. V lost 6 bases to trimming and J lost 3 bases, with 12 bases between them.